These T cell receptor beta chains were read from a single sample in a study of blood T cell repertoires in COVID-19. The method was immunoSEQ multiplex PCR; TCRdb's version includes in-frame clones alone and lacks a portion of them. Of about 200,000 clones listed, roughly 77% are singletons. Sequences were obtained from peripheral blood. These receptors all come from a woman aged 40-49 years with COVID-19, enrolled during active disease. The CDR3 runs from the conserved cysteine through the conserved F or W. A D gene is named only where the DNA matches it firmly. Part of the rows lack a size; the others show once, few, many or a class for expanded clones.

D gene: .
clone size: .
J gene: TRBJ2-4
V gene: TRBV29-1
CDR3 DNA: TGCAGCGTTTTGCCCAATGCCTACGGGGGTACCAAAAACATTCAGTACTTC
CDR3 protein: CSVLPNAYGGTKNIQYF

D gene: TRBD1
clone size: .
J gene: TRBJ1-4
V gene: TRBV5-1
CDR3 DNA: TGCGCCAGCAGCCGCCAGCAGGGGGGTCGGGAAAAACTGTTTTTT
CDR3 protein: CASSRQQGGREKLFF

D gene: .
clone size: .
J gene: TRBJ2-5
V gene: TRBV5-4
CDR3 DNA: TGTGCCAGCAGCTTGGAGGCCCGGGCGGGGGAGACCCAGTACTTC
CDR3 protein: CASSLEARAGETQYF

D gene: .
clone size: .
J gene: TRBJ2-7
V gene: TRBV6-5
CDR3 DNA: TGTGCCAGCAGTCCGGGTGGGGGCCCATCCTACGAGCAGTACTTC
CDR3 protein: CASSPGGGPSYEQYF

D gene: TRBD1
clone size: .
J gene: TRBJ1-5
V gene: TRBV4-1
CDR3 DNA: TGCGCCAGCAGCCAAGCCCTACCGGGACAGTATAGCAATCAGCCCCAGCATTTT
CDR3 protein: CASSQALPGQYSNQPQHF

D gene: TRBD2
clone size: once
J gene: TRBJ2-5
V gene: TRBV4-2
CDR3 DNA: TGTGCCAGCAGCCAAGGGGCTAGCGGGAGCCACGAGACCCAGTACTTC
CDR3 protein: CASSQGASGSHETQYF

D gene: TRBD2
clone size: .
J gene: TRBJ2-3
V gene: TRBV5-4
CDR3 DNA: TGTGCCAGCAGCCCTACTAGCGGGGGAGCAGATACGCAGTATTTT
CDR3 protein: CASSPTSGGADTQYF

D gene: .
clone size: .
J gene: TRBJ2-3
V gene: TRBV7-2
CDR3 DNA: TGTGCCAGCAGCTTCCGGGGAACTAGCACAGATACGCAGTATTTT
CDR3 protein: CASSFRGTSTDTQYF

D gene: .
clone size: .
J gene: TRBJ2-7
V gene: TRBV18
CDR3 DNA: TGTGCCAGCTCACCCCGGGAGAATTCCTACGAGCAGTACTTC
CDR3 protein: CASSPRENSYEQYF

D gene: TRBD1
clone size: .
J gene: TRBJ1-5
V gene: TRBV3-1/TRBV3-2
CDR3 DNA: TGTGCCAGCAGCCAAGAGGGACAGGGGGATTATCAGCCCCAGCATTTT
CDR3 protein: CASSQEGQGDYQPQHF

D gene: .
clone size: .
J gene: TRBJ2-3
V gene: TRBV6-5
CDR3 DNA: TGTGCCAGCAGGCGGGACCGCACAGATACGCAGTATTTT
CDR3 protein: CASRRDRTDTQYF

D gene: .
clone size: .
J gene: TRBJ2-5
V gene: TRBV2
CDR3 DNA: TGTGCCAGCGCAGGCCAAGAGACCCAGTACTTC
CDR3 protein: CASAGQETQYF

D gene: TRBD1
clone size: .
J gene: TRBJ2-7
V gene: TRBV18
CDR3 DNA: TGTGCCAGCTCACCCGGGACAGATAACGAGCAGTACTTC
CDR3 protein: CASSPGTDNEQYF

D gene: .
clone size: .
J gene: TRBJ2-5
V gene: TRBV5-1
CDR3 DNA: TGCGCCAGCAGCTTCGGTGAGGAGGGGGAGACCCAGTACTTC
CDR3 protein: CASSFGEEGETQYF

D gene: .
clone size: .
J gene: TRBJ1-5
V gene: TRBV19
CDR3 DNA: TGTGCCAGTAGTATACAGGACAATCAGCCCCAGCATTTT
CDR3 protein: CASSIQDNQPQHF

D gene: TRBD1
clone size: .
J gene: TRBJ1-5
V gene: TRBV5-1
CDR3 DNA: TGCGCCAGCAGCTTGGCCCCGGGACAGGGGGATCAGCCCCAGCATTTT
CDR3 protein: CASSLAPGQGDQPQHF

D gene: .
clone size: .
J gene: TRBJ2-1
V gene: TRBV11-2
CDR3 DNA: TGTGCCAGCAGCTTAGAGGGCTATCTGGATGAGCAGTTCTTC
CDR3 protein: CASSLEGYLDEQFF

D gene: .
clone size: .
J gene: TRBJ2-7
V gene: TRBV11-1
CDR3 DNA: TGTGCCAGCAGCTTTGAGAACGGAGCCTACGAGCAGTACTTC
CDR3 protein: CASSFENGAYEQYF

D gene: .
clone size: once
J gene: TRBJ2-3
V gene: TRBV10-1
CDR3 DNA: TGCGCCAGCAGGGATTCGTTAGCGACAGATACGCAGTATTTT
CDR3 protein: CASRDSLATDTQYF

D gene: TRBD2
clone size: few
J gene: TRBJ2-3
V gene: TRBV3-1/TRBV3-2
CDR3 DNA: TGTGCCAGCACCTCCTACCGAAGCGGGGGGAGCACAGATACGCAGTATTTT
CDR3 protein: CASTSYRSGGSTDTQYF

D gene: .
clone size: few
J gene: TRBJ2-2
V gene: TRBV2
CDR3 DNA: TGTGCCAGCAGGTTCGCGAACACCGGGGAGCTGTTTTTT
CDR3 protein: CASRFANTGELFF

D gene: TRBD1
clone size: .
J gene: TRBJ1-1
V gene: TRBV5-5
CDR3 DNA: TGTGCCAGCAGCTTCGAGGGGGCCACTGAAGCTTTCTTT
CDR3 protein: CASSFEGATEAFF

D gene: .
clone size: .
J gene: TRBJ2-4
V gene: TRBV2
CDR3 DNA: TGTGCCAGCTTGCAGGGAGGCAACATTCAGTACTTC
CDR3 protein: CASLQGGNIQYF

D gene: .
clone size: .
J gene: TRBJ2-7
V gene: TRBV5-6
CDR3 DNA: TGTGCCAGCAGTGATACAGGGCTAGGGGACGAGCAGTACTTC
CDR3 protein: CASSDTGLGDEQYF

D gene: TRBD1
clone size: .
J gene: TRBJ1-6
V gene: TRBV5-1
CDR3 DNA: TGCGCCAGCACACCGGGACAGGGATTTAATTCACCCCTCCACTTT
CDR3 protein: CASTPGQGFNSPLHF

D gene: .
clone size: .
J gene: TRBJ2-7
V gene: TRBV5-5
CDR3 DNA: TGTGCCAGCAGCTTGGTTCGTTCGGGAGCCTACGAGCAGTACTTC
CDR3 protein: CASSLVRSGAYEQYF

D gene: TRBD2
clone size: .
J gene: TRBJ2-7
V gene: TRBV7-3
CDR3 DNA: TGTGCCAGCAGGTCTAGCGGGGCGAACGAGCAGTACTTC
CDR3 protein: CASRSSGANEQYF

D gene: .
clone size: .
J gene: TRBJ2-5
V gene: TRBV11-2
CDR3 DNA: TGTGCCAGCAGCCGAGGCAGGGGTGGAGAGACCCAGTACTTC
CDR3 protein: CASSRGRGGETQYF

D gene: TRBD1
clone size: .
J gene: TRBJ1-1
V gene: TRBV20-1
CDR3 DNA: TGCAGTGCTAGTCAACCGGTGACAGGGGGAACTGAAGCTTTCTTT
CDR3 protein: CSASQPVTGGTEAFF

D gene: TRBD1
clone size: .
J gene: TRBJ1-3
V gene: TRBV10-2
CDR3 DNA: TGCGCCAGCAGACCTCCGACAGGGGCTGGAAACACCATATATTTT
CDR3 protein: CASRPPTGAGNTIYF

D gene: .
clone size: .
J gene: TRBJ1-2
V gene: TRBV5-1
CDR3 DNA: TGCGCCAGCAGCTTGGGCAGGGATAACTATGGCTACACCTTC
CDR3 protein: CASSLGRDNYGYTF

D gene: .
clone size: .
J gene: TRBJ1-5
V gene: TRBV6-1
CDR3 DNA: TGTGCCAGCAGTGAGGCAGGTTTGTCTAGCAATCAGCCCCAGCATTTT
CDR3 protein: CASSEAGLSSNQPQHF

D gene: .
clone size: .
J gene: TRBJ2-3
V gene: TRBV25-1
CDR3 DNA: TGTGCCAGCAGTACGGGAGATCTCGCAGATACGCAGTATTTT
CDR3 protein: CASSTGDLADTQYF

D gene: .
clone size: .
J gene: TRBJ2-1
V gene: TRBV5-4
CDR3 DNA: TGTGCCAGCAGCTGGCCAAATAATGAGCAGTTCTTC
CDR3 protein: CASSWPNNEQFF

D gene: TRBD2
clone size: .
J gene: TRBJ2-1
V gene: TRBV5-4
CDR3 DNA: TGTGCCAGCAGCCGGGCTAGCGGGAGCAATGAGCAGTTCTTC
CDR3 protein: CASSRASGSNEQFF